A selection of T cell receptor beta chains follows, all from one sample in a study of vaccination and CD4 T cells after COVID-19. TCRdb re-called the PCR reads with MiXCR, one entry per CDR3 protein. Seen here are 15,000 to 25,000 distinct CDR3 sequences, approximately 53% observed once, and the top ten hold roughly a tenth. No antigen has been assigned to these receptors. Sequences were obtained from CD4+ T cells from blood, cultured in vitro. Every receptor here comes from a human donor who had recovered from COVID-19. Both conserved end residues are part of each CDR3. Each record gives: J gene, clone size, D gene, V gene, CDR3 DNA, CDR3 protein. D genes are given only for firm matches. Some rows mark clone size as missing; the rest say once, few, many or name a class of expanded clone.

TRBJ2-5,-,-,TRBV7-2,TGTGCCAGCAGGTCAGGGACTGGCCAAGAGACCCAGTACTTC,CASRSGTGQETQYF
TRBJ1-1,few,-,TRBV15,TGTGCCACCAGCTTAACAGGGAACACTGAAGCTTTCTTT,CATSLTGNTEAFF
TRBJ2-2,-,TRBD2,TRBV28,TGTGCCAGCCTCTCCTCACGCCGGGGGGTAACCGGGGAGCTGTTTTTT,CASLSSRRGVTGELFF
TRBJ1-2,few,TRBD1,TRBV11-3,TGTGCCAGCAGCTATATAACAGGGGGCAATGGCTACACCTTC,CASSYITGGNGYTF
TRBJ2-7,-,TRBD1,TRBV6-5,TGTGCCAGCAGTTTTTCCCGGACAGGGGCAAACGAGCAGTACTTC,CASSFSRTGANEQYF
TRBJ1-2,-,-,TRBV23-1,TGCGCCAGCAGTCAGAAGTATAACTATGGCTACACCTTC,CASSQKYNYGYTF
TRBJ2-1,few,TRBD1,TRBV7-9,TGTGCCAGCAGCTCCACAGGGGGCAATGAGCAGTTCTTC,CASSSTGGNEQFF
TRBJ1-1,-,-,TRBV6-1,TGTGCCAGCGGGACCACTGAAGCTTTCTTT,CASGTTEAFF
TRBJ2-7,-,-,TRBV7-8,TGTGCCAGCAGCTTCTCGACAGGCCACTACGAGCAGTACTTC,CASSFSTGHYEQYF
TRBJ1-5,once,-,TRBV19,TGTGCCAGTAGTATTTTCGGGCAGCCCCAGCATTTT,CASSIFGQPQHF
TRBJ1-1,-,-,TRBV4-3,TGCGCCAGCAGCCAAGAAGGGGGTGTGCCTGAAGCTTTCTTT,CASSQEGGVPEAFF
TRBJ2-3,-,-,TRBV30,TGTGCCTGGAGGCGAATCACATCATGGGATACGCAGTATTTT,CAWRRITSWDTQYF
TRBJ2-7,-,TRBD2,TRBV3-1,TGTGCCAGCAGCCAAGCGGGAGGGTATGGGGAGCAGTACTTC,CASSQAGGYGEQYF
TRBJ1-6,few,-,TRBV2,TGTGCCAGCAGTGCCAACCGGGACCCTTATAATTCACCCCTCCACTTT,CASSANRDPYNSPLHF
TRBJ2-4,-,-,TRBV7-2,TGTGCCAGCAGCTTAGAGGCCCGGACAGTCAAAAACATTCAGTACTTC,CASSLEARTVKNIQYF
TRBJ1-1,-,-,TRBV7-2,TGTGCCAGCAGCCCCTCGACACTGAACACTGAAGCTTTCTTT,CASSPSTLNTEAFF
TRBJ2-2,-,-,TRBV12-3/TRBV12-4,TGTGCCAGCGGCCCGAGGAACACCGGGGAGCTGTTTTTT,CASGPRNTGELFF
TRBJ1-2,-,TRBD1,TRBV6-2/TRBV6-3,TGTGCCAGCACCCTACATCAGACAGGGGGCTATGGCTACACCTTC,CASTLHQTGGYGYTF
TRBJ1-5,-,-,TRBV28,TGTGCCAGCAGCCCGGGGAAGGGCGATCAGCCCCAGCATTTT,CASSPGKGDQPQHF
TRBJ2-7,-,-,TRBV6-5,TGTGCCAGCAGTTGGTCCCTTAGGGGGGACATTTCCTACGAGCAGTACTTC,CASSWSLRGDISYEQYF
TRBJ2-7,-,-,TRBV6-4,TGTGCCAGCAGTGACCGGGACGGCCTCTACGAGCAGTACTTC,CASSDRDGLYEQYF
TRBJ1-2,few,-,TRBV23-1,TGCGCCAGCAGTGGTTCACTGGGGGCCACGGGAGGCTACACCTTC,CASSGSLGATGGYTF
TRBJ2-7,-,-,TRBV12-3/TRBV12-4,TGTGCCAGCAGTTTAGGGACAGTCCACGAGCAGTACTTC,CASSLGTVHEQYF
TRBJ1-1,-,-,TRBV6-2/TRBV6-3,TGTGCCAGCAGCATCTTCTCCCTGAACACTGAAGCTTTCTTT,CASSIFSLNTEAFF
TRBJ1-2,-,-,TRBV12-3/TRBV12-4,TGTGCCAGCAGTTTAGCGGGTAAAGGAGGACCCTTCTATGGCTACACCTTC,CASSLAGKGGPFYGYTF
TRBJ1-1,-,-,TRBV20-1,TGCAGTGCTAGGGGGTTTGGAAGGATGAACACTGAAGCTTTCTTT,CSARGFGRMNTEAFF
TRBJ1-2,few,TRBD1,TRBV7-2,TGTGCCAGCAGCTTAGAAGGGACAGGGGCGGTCTATGGCTACACCTTC,CASSLEGTGAVYGYTF
TRBJ2-1,-,-,TRBV5-6,TGTGCCAGCAGCTTGGCCGAGACAAGGCAGTTCTTC,CASSLAETRQFF
TRBJ2-7,-,TRBD1,TRBV5-4,TGTGCCAGCAGTGTGGGTCAGGGGGCTAAGCAGTACTTC,CASSVGQGAKQYF
TRBJ2-3,-,-,TRBV11-3,TGTGCCAGCAGCCGCACCCTGGGGACAGATACGCAGTATTTT,CASSRTLGTDTQYF